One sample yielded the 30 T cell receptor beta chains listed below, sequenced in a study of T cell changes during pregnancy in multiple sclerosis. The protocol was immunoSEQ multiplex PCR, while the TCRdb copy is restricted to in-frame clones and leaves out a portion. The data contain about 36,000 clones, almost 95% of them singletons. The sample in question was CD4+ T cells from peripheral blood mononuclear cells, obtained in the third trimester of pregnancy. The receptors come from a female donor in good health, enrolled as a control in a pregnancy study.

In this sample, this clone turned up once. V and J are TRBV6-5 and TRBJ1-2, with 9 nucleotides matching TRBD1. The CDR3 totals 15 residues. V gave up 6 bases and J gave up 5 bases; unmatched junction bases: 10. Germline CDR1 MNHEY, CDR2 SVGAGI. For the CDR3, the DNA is TGTGCCAGCAGCCCGGGCGGGACAGGGTTTTATGGCTACACCTTC. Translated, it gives CASSPGGTGFYGYTF.

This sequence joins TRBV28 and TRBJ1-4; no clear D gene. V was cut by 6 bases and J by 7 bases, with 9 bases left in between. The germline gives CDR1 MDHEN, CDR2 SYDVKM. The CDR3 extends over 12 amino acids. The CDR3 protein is CASSPLPEKLFF. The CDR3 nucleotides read TGTGCCAGCAGCCCACTACCTGAAAAACTGTTTTTT.

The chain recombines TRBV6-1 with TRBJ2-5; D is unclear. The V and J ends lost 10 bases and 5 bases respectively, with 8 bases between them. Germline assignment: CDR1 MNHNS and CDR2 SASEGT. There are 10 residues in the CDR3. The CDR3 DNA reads TGTGCCACCAAGAGGGAGACCCAGTACTTC. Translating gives CATKRETQYF.

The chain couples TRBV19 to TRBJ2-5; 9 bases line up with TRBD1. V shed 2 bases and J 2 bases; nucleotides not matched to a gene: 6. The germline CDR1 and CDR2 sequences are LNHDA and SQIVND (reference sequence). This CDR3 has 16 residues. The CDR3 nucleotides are TGTGCCAGTAGTATAAGCGCACAGGGGGCTCAAGAGACCCAGTACTTC. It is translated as CASSISAQGAQETQYF.

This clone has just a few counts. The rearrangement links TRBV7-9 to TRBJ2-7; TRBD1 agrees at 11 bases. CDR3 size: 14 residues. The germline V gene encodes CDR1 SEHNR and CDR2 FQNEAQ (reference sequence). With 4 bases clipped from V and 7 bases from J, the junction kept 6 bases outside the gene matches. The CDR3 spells CASSYGQGAREQYF. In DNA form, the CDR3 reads TGTGCCAGCAGCTACGGACAGGGGGCTCGAGAGCAGTACTTC.

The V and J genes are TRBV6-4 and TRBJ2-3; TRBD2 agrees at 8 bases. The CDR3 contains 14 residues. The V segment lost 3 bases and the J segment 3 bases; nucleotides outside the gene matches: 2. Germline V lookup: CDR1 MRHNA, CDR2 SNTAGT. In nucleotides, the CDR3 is TGTGCCAGCAGTGAGACTAGCGTTACAGATACGCAGTATTTT. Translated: CASSETSVTDTQYF.

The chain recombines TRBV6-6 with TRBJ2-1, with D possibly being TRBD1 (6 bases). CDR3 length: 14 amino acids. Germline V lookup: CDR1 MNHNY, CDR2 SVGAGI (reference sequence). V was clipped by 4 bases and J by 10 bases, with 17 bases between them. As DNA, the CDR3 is TGTGCCAGCAGTTTCGGGACACCCTTAGGCGAGCAGTTCTTC. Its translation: CASSFGTPLGEQFF.

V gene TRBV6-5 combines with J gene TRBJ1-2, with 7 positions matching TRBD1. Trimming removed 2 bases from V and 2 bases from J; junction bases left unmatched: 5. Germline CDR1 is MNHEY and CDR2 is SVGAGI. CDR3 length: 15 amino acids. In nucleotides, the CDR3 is TGTGCCAGCAGTTACAGACGGGACAGCAACTATGGCTACACCTTC. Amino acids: CASSYRRDSNYGYTF.

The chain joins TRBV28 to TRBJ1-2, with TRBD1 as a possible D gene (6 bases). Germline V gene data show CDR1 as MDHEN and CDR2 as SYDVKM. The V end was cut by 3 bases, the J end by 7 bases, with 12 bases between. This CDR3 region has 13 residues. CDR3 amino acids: CASSFGGIPGYTF. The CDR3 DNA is TGTGCCAGCAGTTTTGGGGGCATACCTGGCTACACCTTC.

The CDR3 region is CASSIPDRSEKLFF. CDR3 nucleotide sequence: TGTGCCAGCAGTATACCGGACAGATCTGAAAAACTGTTTTTT. This chain joins TRBV28 and TRBJ1-4, with D tentatively TRBD1 (6 bases). CDR1 MDHEN and CDR2 SYDVKM come from the germline V gene. CDR3 length: 14 amino acids. Trimming took off 5 bases at V and 7 bases at J, with 14 bases between the two ends. Based on the CDR3 plus reference TRBV28 and TRBJ1-4, the full variable domain is DVKVTQSSRYLVKRTGEKVFLECVQDMDHENMFWYRQDPGLGLRLIYFSYDVKMKEKGDIPEGYSVSREKKERFSLILESASTNQTSMYLCASSIPDRSEKLFFGSGTQLSVL.

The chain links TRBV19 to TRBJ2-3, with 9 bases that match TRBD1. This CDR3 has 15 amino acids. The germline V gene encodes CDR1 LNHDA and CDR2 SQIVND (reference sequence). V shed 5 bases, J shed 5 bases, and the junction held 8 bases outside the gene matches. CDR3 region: CASSGRQGVVDTQYF. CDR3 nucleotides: TGTGCCAGTAGTGGCAGACAGGGGGTCGTAGATACGCAGTATTTT.

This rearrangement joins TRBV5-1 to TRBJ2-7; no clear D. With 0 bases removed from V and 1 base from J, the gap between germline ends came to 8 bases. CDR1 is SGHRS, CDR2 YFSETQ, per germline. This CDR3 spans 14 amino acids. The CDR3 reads CASSLGVVSYEQYF. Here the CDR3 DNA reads TGCGCCAGCAGCTTGGGAGTGGTTTCCTACGAGCAGTACTTC.

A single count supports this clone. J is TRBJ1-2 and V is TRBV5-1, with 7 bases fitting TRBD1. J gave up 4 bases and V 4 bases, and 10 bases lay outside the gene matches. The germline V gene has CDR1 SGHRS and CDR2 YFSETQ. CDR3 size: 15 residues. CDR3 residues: CASSAGQATGYGYTF. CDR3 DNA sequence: TGCGCCAGCAGCGCCGGACAGGCTACCGGCTATGGCTACACCTTC.

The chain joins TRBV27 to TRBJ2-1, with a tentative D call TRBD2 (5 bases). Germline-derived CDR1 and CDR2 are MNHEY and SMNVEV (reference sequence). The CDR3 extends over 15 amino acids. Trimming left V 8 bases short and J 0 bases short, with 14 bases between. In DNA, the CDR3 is TGTGCCAGCTCGGGTTTTGGGAGCTCCTACAATGAGCAGTTCTTC. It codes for CASSGFGSSYNEQFF.

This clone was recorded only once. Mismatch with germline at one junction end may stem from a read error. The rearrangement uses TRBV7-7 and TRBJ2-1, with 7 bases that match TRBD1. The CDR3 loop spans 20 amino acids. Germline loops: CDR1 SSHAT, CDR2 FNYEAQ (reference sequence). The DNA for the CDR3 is TGTGCTAGCAGCAAATTTATCGACCTTAAGGGACAGAGAACTTACAATGAGCAGTTCTTC. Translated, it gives CASSKFIDLKGQRTYNEQFF.

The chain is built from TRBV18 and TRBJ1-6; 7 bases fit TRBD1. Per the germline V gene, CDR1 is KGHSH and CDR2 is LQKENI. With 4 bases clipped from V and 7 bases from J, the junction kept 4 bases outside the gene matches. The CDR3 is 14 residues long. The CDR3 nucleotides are TGTGCCAGCTCACAAGAGACAGGGAATTCACCCCTCCACTTT. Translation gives CASSQETGNSPLHF. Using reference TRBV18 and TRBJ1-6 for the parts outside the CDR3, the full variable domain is NAGVMQNPRHLVRRRGQEARLRCSPMKGHSHVYWYRQLPEEGLKFMVYLQKENIIDESGMPKERFSAEFPKEGPSILRIQQVVRGDSAAYFCASSQETGNSPLHFGNGTRLTVT.

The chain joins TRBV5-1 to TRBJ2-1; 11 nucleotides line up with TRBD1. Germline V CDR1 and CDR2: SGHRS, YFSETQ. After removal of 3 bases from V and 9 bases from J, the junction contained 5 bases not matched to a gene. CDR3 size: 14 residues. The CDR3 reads CASSSDRGLGEQFF. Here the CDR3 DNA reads TGCGCCAGCAGCTCGGACAGGGGGCTGGGTGAGCAGTTCTTC.

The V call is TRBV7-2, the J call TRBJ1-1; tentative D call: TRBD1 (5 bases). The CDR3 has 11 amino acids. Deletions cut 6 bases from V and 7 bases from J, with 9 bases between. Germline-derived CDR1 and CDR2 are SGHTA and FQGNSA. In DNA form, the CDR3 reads TGTGCCAGCAGGTCGACAGTTGAAGCTTTCTTT. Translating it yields CASRSTVEAFF.

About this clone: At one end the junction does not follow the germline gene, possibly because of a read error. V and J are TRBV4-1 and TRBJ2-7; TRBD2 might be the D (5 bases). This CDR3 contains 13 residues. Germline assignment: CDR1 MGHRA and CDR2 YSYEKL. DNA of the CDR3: TGCGCCAGCAGCCTACTAGGCTCCCACGAGCAGTACTTC. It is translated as CASSLLGSHEQYF.

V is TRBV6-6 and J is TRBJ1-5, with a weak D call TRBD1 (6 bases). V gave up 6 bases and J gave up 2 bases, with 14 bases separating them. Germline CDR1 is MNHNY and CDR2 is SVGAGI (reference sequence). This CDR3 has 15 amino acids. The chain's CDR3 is CASSLTGMGNQPQHF. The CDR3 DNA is TGTGCCAGCAGCCTCACAGGGATGGGCAATCAGCCCCAGCATTTT.

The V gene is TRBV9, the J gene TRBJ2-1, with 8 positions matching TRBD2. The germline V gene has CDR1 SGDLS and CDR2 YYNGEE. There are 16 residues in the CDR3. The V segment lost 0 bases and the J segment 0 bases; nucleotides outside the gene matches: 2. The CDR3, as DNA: TGTGCCAGCAGCGTAGCTCTAGCGGGCTCCTACAATGAGCAGTTCTTC. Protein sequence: CASSVALAGSYNEQFF.

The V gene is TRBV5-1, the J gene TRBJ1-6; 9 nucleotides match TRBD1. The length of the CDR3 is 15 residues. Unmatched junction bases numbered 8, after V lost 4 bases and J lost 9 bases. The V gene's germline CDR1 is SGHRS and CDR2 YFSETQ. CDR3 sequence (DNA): TGCGCCAGCAGCCGGACAGGGGATGGAGGTTCACCCCTCCACTTT. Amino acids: CASSRTGDGGSPLHF.

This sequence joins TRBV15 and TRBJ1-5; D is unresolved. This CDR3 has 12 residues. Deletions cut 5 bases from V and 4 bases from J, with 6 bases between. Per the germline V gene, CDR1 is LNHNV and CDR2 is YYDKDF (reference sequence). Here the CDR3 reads CATSDGNQPQHF. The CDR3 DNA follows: TGTGCCACCAGCGACGGGAATCAGCCCCAGCATTTT.

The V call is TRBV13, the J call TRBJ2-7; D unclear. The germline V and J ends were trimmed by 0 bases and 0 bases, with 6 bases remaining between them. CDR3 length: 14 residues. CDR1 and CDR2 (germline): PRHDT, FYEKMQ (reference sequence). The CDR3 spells CASSLGLISYEQYF. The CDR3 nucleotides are TGTGCCAGCAGCTTAGGCCTAATCTCCTACGAGCAGTACTTC. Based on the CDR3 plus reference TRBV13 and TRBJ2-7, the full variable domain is AAGVIQSPRHLIKEKRETATLKCYPIPRHDTVYWYQQGPGQDPQFLISFYEKMQSDKGSIPDRFSAQQFSDYHSELNMSSLELGDSALYFCASSLGLISYEQYFGPGTRLTVT.

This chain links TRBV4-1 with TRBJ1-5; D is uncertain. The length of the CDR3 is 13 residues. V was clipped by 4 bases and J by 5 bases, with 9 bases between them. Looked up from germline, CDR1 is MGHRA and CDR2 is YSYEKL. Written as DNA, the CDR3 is TGCGCCAGCAGCCGAGGAGGCGATCAGCCCCAGCATTTT. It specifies CASSRGGDQPQHF.

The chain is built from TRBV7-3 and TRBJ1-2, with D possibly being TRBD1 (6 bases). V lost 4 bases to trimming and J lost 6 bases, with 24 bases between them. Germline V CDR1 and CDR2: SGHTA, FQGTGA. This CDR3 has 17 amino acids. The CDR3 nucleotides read TGTGCCAGCAGCTCAGGACCCATAAGGGGGGGCGCCCATGGCTACACCTTC. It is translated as CASSSGPIRGGAHGYTF.

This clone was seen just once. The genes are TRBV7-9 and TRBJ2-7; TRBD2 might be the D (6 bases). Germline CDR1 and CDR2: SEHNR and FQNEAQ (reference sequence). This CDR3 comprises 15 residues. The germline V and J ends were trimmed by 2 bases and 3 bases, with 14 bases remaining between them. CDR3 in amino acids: CASSLRGGKGYEQYF. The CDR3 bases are TGTGCCAGCAGCTTAAGGGGAGGCAAGGGCTACGAGCAGTACTTC. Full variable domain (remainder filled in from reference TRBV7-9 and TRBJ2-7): DTGVSQNPRHKITKRGQNVTFRCDPISEHNRLYWYRQTLGQGPEFLTYFQNEAQLEKSRLLSDRFSAERPKGSFSTLEIQRTEQGDSAMYLCASSLRGGKGYEQYFGPGTRLTVT.

This CDR3 reads CASSLRLDGSGANVLTF. Written as DNA, the CDR3 is TGTGCCAGCAGCTTAAGGCTAGATGGGTCTGGGGCCAACGTCCTGACTTTC. V and J are TRBV7-2 and TRBJ2-6; D gene ambiguous. V dropped 2 bases and J dropped 1 base, with 12 bases sitting between them. CDR1 and CDR2 (germline): SGHTA, FQGNSA. The CDR3 sequence is 17 residues long. Based on the CDR3 plus reference TRBV7-2 and TRBJ2-6, the full variable domain is GAGVSQSPSNKVTEKGKDVELRCDPISGHTALYWYRQSLGQGLEFLIYFQGNSAPDKSGLPSDRFSAERTGGSVSTLTIQRTQQEDSAVYLCASSLRLDGSGANVLTFGAGSRLTVL.

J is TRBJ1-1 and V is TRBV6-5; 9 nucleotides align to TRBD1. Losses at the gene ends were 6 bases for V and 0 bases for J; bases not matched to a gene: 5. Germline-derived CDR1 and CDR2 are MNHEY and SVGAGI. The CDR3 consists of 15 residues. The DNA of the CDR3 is TGTGCCAGCAGCCCAGACAGGGGGATGAACACTGAAGCTTTCTTT. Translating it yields CASSPDRGMNTEAFF.

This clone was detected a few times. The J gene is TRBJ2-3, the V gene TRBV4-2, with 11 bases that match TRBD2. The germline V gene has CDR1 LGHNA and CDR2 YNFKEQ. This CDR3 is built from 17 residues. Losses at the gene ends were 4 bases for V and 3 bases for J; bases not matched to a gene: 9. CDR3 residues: CASSPRGSGGATDTQYF. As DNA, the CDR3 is TGTGCCAGCAGCCCCCGGGGTAGCGGGGGGGCAACAGATACGCAGTATTTT.